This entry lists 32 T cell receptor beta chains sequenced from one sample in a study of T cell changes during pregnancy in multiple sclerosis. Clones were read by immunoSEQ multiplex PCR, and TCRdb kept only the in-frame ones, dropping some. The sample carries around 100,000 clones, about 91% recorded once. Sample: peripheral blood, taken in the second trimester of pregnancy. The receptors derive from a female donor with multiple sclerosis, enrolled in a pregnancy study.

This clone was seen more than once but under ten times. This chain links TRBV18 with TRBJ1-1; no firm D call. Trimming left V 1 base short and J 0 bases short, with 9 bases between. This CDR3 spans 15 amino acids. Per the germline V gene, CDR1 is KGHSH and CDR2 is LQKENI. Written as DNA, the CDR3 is TGTGCCAGCTCACCACGATTAGAAATGAACACTGAAGCTTTCTTT. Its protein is CASSPRLEMNTEAFF.

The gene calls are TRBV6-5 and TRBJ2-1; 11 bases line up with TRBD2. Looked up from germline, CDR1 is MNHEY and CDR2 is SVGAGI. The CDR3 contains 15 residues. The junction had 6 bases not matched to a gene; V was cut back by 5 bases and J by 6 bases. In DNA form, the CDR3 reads TGTGCCAGCAGTCTACTAGCGGGAGCTCCCAATGAGCAGTTCTTC. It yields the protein CASSLLAGAPNEQFF.

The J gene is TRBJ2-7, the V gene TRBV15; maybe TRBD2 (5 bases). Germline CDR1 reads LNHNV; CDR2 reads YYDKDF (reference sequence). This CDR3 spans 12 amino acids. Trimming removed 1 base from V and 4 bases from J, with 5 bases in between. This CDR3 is CATSRGGYEQYF. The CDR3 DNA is TGTGCCACCAGCAGAGGAGGGTACGAGCAGTACTTC.

CDR3 sequence (DNA): TGTGCCAGTAGTATGGGGGGGACGCTCTACAATGAGCAGTTCTTC. This translates into CASSMGGTLYNEQFF. The J gene is TRBJ2-1, the V gene TRBV19; TRBD2 matches at 7 bases. The V gene's germline CDR1 is LNHDA and CDR2 SQIVND (reference sequence). CDR3 length: 15 residues. V lost 3 bases, J lost 3 bases, and 5 bases stayed unmatched.

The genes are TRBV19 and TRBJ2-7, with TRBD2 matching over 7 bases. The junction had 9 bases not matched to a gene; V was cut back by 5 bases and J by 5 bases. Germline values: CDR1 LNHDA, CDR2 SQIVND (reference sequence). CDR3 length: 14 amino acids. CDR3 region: CASSSPGLWNEQYF. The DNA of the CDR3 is TGTGCCAGTAGTTCCCCGGGACTATGGAACGAGCAGTACTTC.

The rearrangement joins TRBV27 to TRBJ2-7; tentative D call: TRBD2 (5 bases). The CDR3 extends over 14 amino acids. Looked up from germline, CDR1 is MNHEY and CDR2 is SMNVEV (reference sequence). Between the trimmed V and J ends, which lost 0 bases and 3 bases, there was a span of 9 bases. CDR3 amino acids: CASSLSRANYEQYF. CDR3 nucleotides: TGTGCCAGCAGTTTATCGAGGGCTAACTACGAGCAGTACTTC.

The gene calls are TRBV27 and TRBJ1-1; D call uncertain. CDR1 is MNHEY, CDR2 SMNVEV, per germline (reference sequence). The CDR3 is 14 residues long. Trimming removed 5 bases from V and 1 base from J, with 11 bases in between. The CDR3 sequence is CASSRTAGNTEAFF. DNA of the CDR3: TGTGCCAGCAGTCGCACGGCAGGGAACACTGAAGCTTTCTTT.

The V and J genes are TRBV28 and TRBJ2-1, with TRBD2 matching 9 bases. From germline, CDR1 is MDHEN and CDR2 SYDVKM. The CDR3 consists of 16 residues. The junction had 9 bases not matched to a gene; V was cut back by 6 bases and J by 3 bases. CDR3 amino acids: CASRPLAGPNYNEQFF. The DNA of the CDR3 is TGTGCCAGCAGGCCCCTAGCGGGGCCGAACTACAATGAGCAGTTCTTC.

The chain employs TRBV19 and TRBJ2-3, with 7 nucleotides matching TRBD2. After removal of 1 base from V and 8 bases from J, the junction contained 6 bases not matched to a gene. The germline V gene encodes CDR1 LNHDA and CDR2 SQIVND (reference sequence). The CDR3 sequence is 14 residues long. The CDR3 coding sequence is TGTGCCAGTAGTATAGGGACTAGTATAGGTACGCAGTATTTT. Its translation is CASSIGTSIGTQYF.

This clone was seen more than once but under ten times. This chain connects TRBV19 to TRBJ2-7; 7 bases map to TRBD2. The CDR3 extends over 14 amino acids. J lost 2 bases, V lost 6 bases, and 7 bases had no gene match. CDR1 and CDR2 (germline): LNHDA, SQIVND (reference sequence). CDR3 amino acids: CASSLVGGTYEQYF. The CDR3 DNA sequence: TGTGCCAGTAGCCTTGTCGGGGGGACCTACGAGCAGTACTTC.

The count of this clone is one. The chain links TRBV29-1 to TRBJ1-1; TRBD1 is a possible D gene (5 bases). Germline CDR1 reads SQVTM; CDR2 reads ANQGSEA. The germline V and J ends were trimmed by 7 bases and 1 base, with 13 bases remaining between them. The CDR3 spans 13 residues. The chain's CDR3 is CSGHRSQNTEAFF. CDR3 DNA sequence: TGCAGCGGGCACAGGAGCCAGAACACTGAAGCTTTCTTT.

The CDR3 reads CATLSSYNEQFF. DNA for the CDR3: TGTGCCACCTTGAGCTCCTACAATGAGCAGTTCTTC. This chain links TRBV6-5 with TRBJ2-1; D is unresolved. Trimming stripped 10 bases from V and 0 bases from J, with 7 bases between. The length of the CDR3 is 12 residues. The germline V gene has CDR1 MNHEY and CDR2 SVGAGI.

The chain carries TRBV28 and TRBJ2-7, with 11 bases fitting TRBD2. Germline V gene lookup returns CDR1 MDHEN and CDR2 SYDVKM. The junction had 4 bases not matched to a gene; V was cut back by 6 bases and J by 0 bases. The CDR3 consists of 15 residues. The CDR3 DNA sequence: TGTGCCAGCAGCCAAACTAGCGGGAGCTCCTACGAGCAGTACTTC. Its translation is CASSQTSGSSYEQYF.

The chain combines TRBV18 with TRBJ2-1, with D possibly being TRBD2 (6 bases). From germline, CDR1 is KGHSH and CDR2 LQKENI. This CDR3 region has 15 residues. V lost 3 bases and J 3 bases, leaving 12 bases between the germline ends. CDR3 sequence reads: CASSPKAGNYNEQFF. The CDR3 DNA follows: TGTGCCAGCTCACCTAAAGCGGGTAACTACAATGAGCAGTTCTTC.

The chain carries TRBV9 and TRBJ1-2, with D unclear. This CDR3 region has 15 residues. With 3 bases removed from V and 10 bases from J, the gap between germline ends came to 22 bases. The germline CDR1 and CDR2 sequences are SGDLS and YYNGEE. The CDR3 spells CASSDDGGYEVDYTF. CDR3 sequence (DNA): TGTGCCAGCAGCGACGACGGAGGATACGAAGTGGACTACACCTTC.

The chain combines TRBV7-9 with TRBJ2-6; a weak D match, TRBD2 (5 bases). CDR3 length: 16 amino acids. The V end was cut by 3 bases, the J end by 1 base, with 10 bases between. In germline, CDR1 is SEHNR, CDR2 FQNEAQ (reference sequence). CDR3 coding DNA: TGTGCCAGCAGCTTCCTTAGCGCTTCTGGGGCCAACGTCCTGACTTTC. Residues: CASSFLSASGANVLTF.

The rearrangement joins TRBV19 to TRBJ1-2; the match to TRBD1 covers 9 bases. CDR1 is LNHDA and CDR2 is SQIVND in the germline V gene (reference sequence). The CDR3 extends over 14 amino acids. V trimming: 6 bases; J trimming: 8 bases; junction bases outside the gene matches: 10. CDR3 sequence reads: CASRRQGESRGYTF. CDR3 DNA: TGTGCCAGTAGGAGACAGGGGGAATCCCGAGGCTACACCTTC.

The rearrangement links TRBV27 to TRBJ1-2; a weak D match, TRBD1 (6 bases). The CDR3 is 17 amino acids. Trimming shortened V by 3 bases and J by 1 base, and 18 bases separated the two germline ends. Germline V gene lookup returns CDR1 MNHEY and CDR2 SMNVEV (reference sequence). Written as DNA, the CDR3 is TGTGCCAGCAGTTTCTCTATCGGACAGTCTCTTAACTATGGCTACACCTTC. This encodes CASSFSIGQSLNYGYTF.

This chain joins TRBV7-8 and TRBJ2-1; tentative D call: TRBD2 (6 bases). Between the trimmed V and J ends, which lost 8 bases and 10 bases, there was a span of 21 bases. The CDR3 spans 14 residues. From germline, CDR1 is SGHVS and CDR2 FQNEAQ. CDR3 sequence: CASRLGLGVLEQFF. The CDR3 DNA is TGTGCCAGCCGATTGGGACTCGGAGTTTTGGAGCAGTTCTTC.

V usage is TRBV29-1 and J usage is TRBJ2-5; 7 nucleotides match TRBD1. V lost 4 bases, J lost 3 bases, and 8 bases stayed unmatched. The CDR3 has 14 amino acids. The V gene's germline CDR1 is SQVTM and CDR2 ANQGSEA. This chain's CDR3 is CSVGKGTVKETQYF. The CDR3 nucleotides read TGCAGCGTTGGTAAAGGGACAGTAAAAGAGACCCAGTACTTC.

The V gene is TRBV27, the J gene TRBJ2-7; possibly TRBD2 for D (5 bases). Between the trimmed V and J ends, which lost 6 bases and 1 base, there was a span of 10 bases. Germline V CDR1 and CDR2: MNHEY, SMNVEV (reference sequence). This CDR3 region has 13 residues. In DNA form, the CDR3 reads TGTGCCAGCAGGAGGGCCATTTCCTACGAGCAGTACTTC. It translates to CASRRAISYEQYF.

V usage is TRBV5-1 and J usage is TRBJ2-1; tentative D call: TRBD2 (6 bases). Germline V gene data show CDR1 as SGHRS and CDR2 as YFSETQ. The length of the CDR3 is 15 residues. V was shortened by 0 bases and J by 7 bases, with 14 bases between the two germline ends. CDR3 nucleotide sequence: TGCGCCAGCAGCTTGGAGTCGGGAGTGGGAAATGAGCAGTTCTTC. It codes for CASSLESGVGNEQFF.

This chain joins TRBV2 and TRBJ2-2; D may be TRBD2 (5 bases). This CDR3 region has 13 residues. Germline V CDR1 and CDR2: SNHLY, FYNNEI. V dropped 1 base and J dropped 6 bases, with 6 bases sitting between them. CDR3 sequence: CASSEEAAGELFF. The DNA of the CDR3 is TGTGCCAGCAGTGAAGAAGCGGCCGGGGAGCTGTTTTTT.

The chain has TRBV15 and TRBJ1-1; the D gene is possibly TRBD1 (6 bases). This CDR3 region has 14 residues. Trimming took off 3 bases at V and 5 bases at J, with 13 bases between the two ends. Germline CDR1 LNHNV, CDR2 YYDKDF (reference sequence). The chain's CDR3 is CATSSKGGGTEAFF. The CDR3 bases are TGTGCCACCAGCAGCAAAGGGGGGGGGACTGAAGCTTTCTTT.

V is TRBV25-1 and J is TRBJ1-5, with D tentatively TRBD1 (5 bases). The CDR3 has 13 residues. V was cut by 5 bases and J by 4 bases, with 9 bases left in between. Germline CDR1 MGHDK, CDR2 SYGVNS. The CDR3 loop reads CASSRQLNQPQHF. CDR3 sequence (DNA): TGTGCCAGCAGTCGACAGCTGAATCAGCCCCAGCATTTT.

The CDR3 sequence is CASPRVAGSYEQYF. The DNA for the CDR3 is TGTGCCAGTCCCCGGGTGGCTGGCTCCTACGAGCAGTACTTC. J is TRBJ2-7 and V is TRBV27; D gene uncertain. Trimming shortened V by 9 bases and J by 0 bases, and 15 bases separated the two germline ends. From germline, CDR1 is MNHEY and CDR2 SMNVEV (reference sequence). The CDR3 covers 14 residues.

The CDR3 loop reads CSVSRPGIGPGNTIYF. In DNA form, the CDR3 reads TGCAGCGTCTCTCGGCCGGGGATCGGCCCTGGAAACACCATATATTTT. The chain joins TRBV29-1 to TRBJ1-3; D ambiguous. This CDR3 is 16 amino acids long. Germline lookup yields CDR1 SQVTM and CDR2 ANQGSEA. The V and J ends lost 6 bases and 2 bases respectively, with 20 bases between them.

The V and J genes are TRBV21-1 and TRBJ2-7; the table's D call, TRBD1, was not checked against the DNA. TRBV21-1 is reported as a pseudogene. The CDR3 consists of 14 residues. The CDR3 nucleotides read TGTGCCAGCATAGGGGGACGGGGATTGTACGAGCAGTACTTC. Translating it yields CASIGGRGLYEQYF.

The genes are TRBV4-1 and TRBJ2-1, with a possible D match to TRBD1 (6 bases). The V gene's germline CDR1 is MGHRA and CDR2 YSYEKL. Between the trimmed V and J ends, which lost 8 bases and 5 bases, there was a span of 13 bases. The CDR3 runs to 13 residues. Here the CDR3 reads CASRPDSHNEQFF. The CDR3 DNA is TGCGCCAGCCGGCCGGACAGTCACAATGAGCAGTTCTTC.

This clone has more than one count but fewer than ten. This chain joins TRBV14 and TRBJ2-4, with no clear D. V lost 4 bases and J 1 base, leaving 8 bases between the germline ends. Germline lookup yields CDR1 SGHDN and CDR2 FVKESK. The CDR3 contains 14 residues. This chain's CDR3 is CASSPIRAKNIQYF. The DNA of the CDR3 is TGTGCCAGCAGCCCTATCCGGGCCAAAAACATTCAGTACTTC. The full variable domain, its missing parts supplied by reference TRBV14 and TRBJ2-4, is EAGVTQFPSHSVIEKGQTVTLRCDPISGHDNLYWYRRVMGKEIKFLLHFVKESKQDESGMPNNRFLAERTGGTYSTLKVQPAELEDSGVYFCASSPIRAKNIQYFGAGTRLSVL.

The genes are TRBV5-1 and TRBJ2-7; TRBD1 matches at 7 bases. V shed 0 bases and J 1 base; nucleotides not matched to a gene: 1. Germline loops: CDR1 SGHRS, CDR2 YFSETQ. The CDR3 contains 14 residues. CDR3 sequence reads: CASSLDRGSYEQYF. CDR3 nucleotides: TGCGCCAGCAGCTTGGACAGGGGTTCCTACGAGCAGTACTTC.

The CDR3 DNA reads TGTGCCAGCATGCAGGGGGCTGGCTACGAGCAGTACTTC. This codes for CASMQGAGYEQYF. The chain has TRBV2 and TRBJ2-7; 8 bases align to TRBD1. Looked up from germline, CDR1 is SNHLY and CDR2 is FYNNEI. The CDR3 totals 13 residues. The trim removed 7 bases at V and 3 bases at J, leaving 5 bases unmatched.